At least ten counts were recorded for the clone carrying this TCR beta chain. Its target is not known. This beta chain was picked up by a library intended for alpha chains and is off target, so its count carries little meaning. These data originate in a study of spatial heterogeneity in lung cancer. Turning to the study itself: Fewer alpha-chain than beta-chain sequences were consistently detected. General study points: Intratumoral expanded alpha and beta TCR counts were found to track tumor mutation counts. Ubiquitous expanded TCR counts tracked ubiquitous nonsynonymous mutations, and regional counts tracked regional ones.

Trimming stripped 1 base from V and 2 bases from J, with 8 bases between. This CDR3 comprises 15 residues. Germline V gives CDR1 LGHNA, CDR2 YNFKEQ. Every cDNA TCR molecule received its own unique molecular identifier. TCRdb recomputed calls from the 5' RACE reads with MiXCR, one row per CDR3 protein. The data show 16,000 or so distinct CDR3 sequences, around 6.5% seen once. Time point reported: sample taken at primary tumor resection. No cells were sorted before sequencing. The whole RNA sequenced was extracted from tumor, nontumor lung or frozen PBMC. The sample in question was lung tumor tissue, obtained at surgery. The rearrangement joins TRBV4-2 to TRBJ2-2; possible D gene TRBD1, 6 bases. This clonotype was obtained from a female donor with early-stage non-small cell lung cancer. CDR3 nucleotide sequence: TGTGCCAGCAGCCAAGGGACAGCCAACACCGGGGAGCTGTTTTTT. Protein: CASSQGTANTGELFF.